This T cell receptor beta chain came from a study of CD8 T cells in ankylosing spondylitis. General study points: A motif of under 10 highly homologous TCR beta variants was seen as apparently characteristic of ankylosing spondylitis blood.

Comment on this clonotype: Its antigen is not identified.

TCRdb re-called the 5' RACE reads with MiXCR, one entry per CDR3 protein. The sample consists of more than 400,000 distinct CDR3 sequences, about 5.4% of them appearing once. The CDR3 length is 16 residues. Per the germline V gene, CDR1 is SGHVS and CDR2 is FQNEAQ. The junction had 10 bases not matched to a gene; V was cut back by 5 bases and J by 0 bases. The sequenced sample was blood, either unsorted or a sorted T cell fraction (not recorded which). The V and J genes are TRBV7-8 and TRBJ2-7, with TRBD2 matching 7 bases. The receptor was isolated from a male donor with ankylosing spondylitis. CDR3 sequence (DNA): TGTGCCAGCAGCCCGGGAGGCGGACTTTACTCCTACGAGCAGTACTTC. Translated, it gives CASSPGGGLYSYEQYF.